This T cell receptor (beta chain) came from a study of post-analysis software for immune sequencing data. As for the study in general: The patients showed relapsing-remitting, secondary progressive and progressive-relapsing multiple sclerosis courses. Findings and caveats of the study: Comparison with controls showed significantly lower normalized Chao1 diversity in multiple sclerosis patients. Strong co-clustering by F measure linked samples that shared a preparation batch. With TRBV5-6, TRBV5-1 and TRBV20-1 included, about 5 TRBV segments were more frequent in patients than in controls.

CDR1 SGHRS and CDR2 YFSETQ come from the germline V gene. J was trimmed by 2 bases and V by 0 bases; bases with no gene match: 6. This CDR3 region has 17 residues. Presence of unique molecular identifiers characterized the TCR beta cDNA libraries. Once roughly 0.95 to 10 million T cells were used, 400,000 to 550,000 cDNA molecules resulted. In TCRdb, the PCR reads were re-called with MiXCR into one record per CDR3 protein. The top ten hold about 1.5% of the sample, which has about 560,000 distinct CDR3 sequences, roughly 40% seen once. In regard to this clonotype: Its antigen is currently unknown.

The source is a girl aged 5-17 years with multiple sclerosis. The sequencing input was blood. The chain has TRBV5-1 and TRBJ2-5; 11 bases fit TRBD2. CDR3 amino acids: CASSLAGTSGSQETQYF. The CDR3 coding sequence is TGCGCCAGCAGCTTGGCCGGGACTAGCGGATCTCAAGAGACCCAGTACTTC.